Listed below are T cell receptor beta chains from one sample, sequenced in a study of tumor and adjacent non-tumor tissue in lung cancer. TCRdb ran MiXCR on the multiplex PCR reads and lists one entry per CDR3 protein. This sample yields approximately 70,000 distinct CDR3 sequences, of which around four fifths are seen a single time; roughly 27% belongs to the top ten. Sequenced: lung tumor tissue. The receptors come from a man between 60 and 75 years old with non-small cell lung cancer. CDR3s include the opening cysteine and the closing phenylalanine or tryptophan.

J	V	CDR3
TRBJ2-7	TRBV5-4	CASSTTGYYEQYF
TRBJ2-7	TRBV5-1	CASSYGTGVSYELYF
TRBJ2-2	TRBV20-1	CSAPGTSGLSFTGNLFF
TRBJ2-3	TRBV20-1	CSAPGKGAFGTDTQYF
TRBJ1-2	TRBV6-1	CASSVLRGQGGYTF
TRBJ2-1	TRBV29-1	CSAQDRRSYNEQFF
TRBJ2-3	TRBV6-5	CAGSELVGGTDTLYF
TRBJ2-7	TRBV5-1	CASSLGGLLPYEQYF
TRBJ2-3	TRBV24-1	CATSDLDRALADTQYF
TRBJ2-3	TRBV5-6	CASSGETGSGTDTQYF
TRBJ2-1	TRBV28	CASSPRGEQFF
TRBJ2-7	TRBV28	CASSSIWGLKEQYF
TRBJ2-7	TRBV28	CASGRGGKGKQYF
TRBJ1-1	TRBV29-1	CSAAVGGVTEAFF
TRBJ1-5	TRBV6-1	CASSEAGGLSQPQHF
TRBJ2-4	TRBV20-1	CSAEGQGAKSIQYF
TRBJ2-7	TRBV20-1	CSARPGGDNLYEQYF
TRBJ2-2	TRBV11-2	CASRAGPNTGELFF
TRBJ1-1	TRBV12-3/TRBV12-4	CASSFGTGGMNTEAFF
TRBJ2-5	TRBV20-1	CSVQRWAVETQYF
TRBJ2-1	TRBV6-1	CAIRVNTGPHNEQFF
TRBJ2-5	TRBV29-1	CSVAGLAGEFGKTHCF
TRBJ2-5	TRBV28	CASRTEEIQHF
TRBJ1-5	TRBV28	CTSSLSGSNQPQHF
TRBJ2-5	TRBV11-2	CATSRSDGQETQYF
TRBJ1-5	TRBV29-1	CSPCDQPRHF
TRBJ2-2	TRBV29-1	CSAVYTGELFF
TRBJ1-5	TRBV6-1	CASSDSEEASQPQNF
TRBJ2-7	TRBV20-1	CSTNPLGGGGYEQYF
TRBJ2-7	TRBV12-3/TRBV12-4	CARSPGTGGIEQYF
TRBJ2-1	TRBV12-3/TRBV12-4	CATSFGGRVHEQFF
TRBJ2-1	TRBV20-1	CSVFIAGGRNKQFF
TRBJ2-3	TRBV6-1	CAGWLTRSIDTQYF
TRBJ1-1	TRBV29-1	CSVVPTNIEALF
TRBJ2-1	TRBV14	CASSRVTSGTEQFF
TRBJ2-3	TRBV29-1	CSVALAGVGGQYF
TRBJ2-5	TRBV20-1	CSATSKVSVGGETQYF
TRBJ1-1	TRBV7-8	CASKIIGLGKNTEAFF
TRBJ1-5	TRBV6-1	CASSWTAGFRPQHF
TRBJ2-1	TRBV5-1	CASSSTSGRSYNEQFF
TRBJ2-3	TRBV20-1	CSAPGPRTDTRYF
-	TRBV6-1	CGSSGLRQGSQPQYF
TRBJ2-7	TRBV6-6	CASSGQHNEQYF
TRBJ2-1	TRBV29-1	CSVVFWTSGSSYNEQFF
TRBJ2-7	TRBV6-2/TRBV6-3	CASTGGTGGAERYF
TRBJ2-2	TRBV5-5	CARSSIAPNSGELFF
TRBJ2-7	TRBV10-3	CAISGIYSYEHYF
TRBJ2-3	TRBV11-3	CASSSGLADSKDTQYF
TRBJ2-3	TRBV6-2/TRBV6-3	CASRISADTQYF
TRBJ2-3	TRBV13	CASSLVAASGLADTQYF
TRBJ1-1	TRBV6-1	CASNQGAWYTEAFF
TRBJ2-5	TRBV29-1	CSVDGHLGSQEAQYF
TRBJ2-1	TRBV20-1	CSANLLAGEEEQFF
TRBJ1-1	TRBV10-2	CASRYWDGTEAFF
TRBJ1-3	TRBV14	CASSQWGGLASSGNTIYF